This T cell receptor (beta chain) is drawn from a study of T-cell reconstitution after alpha-beta-depleted transplantation in children. CDR1 is SGHRS and CDR2 is YFSETQ in the germline V gene. This CDR3 is 17 amino acids long. Trimming stripped 5 bases from V and 0 bases from J, with 20 bases between. Preparing the TCRbeta library involved the use of unique molecular identifiers. Each CDR3 protein gets one entry after TCRdb re-called the PCR reads with MiXCR. The repertoire holds about 590,000 distinct CDR3 sequences, with under 15% as singletons. General study results and limits: After transplant, at about two months, alpha-beta T cells were reportedly derived from several hundred expanded graft clones. T-cell counts and diversity at one year following transplant were attributed mainly to newly produced T cells.

The table lists this clonotype with a few counts. Its antigen is unidentified. The TCR was taken from a male patient aged 10 to 17 who had a stem cell transplant for acute myeloid leukemia, so the T cells may come from the graft donor. This sequence joins TRBV5-1 and TRBJ1-2; no definite D call. Sequencing was performed on PBMCs, mostly from graft donor cells, taken 360 days after TCRalphabeta/CD19-depleted stem cell transplant. DNA for the CDR3: TGCGCCAGCAGTCTTGGGAGTACGAGATATCCTAACTATGGCTACACCTTC. This sequence encodes CASSLGSTRYPNYGYTF.